This TCR beta chain was recovered during a study of CD8+ T cells in alopecia areata. Study context: Once tofacitinib had been taken for 6 to 18 months, 6 months off drug followed. General study findings and limits: For patients receiving tofacitinib, scalp clonality and expanded CD8+ clones among the top 100 significantly decreased.

About this clone itself: Its target is not known.

RNA, once extracted, was reverse transcribed into cDNA for use as the sequencing template. The assay was immunoSEQ multiplex PCR, and TCRdb's table has in-frame clones only and misses some. The sample holds roughly 210,000 clones, less than 50% seen once. Sample treatment: oral pan-JAK inhibitor, 5-10 mg twice daily. The CDR3 is 13 residues long. Trimming cost V 7 bases and J 5 bases; bases outside gene matches: 7. The germline gives CDR1 SQVTM, CDR2 ANQGSEA. The rearrangement joins TRBV29-1 to TRBJ2-2; TRBD1 matches 7 bases. The sample here was CD4+ T cells sorted from blood, taken at approximately week 37, from a patient treated with tofacitinib. The clonotype comes from a human donor with alopecia areata. The CDR3 here is CSANRGLTGELFF. The CDR3 nucleotides read TGCAGCGCGAACAGGGGCTTAACCGGGGAGCTGTTTTTT.